This T cell receptor (beta chain) is drawn from a study of blood T cell repertoires in COVID-19. CDR1 is SEHNR and CDR2 is FQNEAQ in the germline V gene (reference sequence). V lost 5 bases to trimming and J lost 2 bases, with 7 bases between them. The CDR3 covers 12 residues. Authors' methods: Estimated nucleated cell counts came from reference gene primer amplification. This table comes from immunoSEQ multiplex PCR, and its TCRdb copy is limited to in-frame clones, with some not included. D and trimming come from the DNA, and the V and J calls and clone size come from that table. The sample comprises some 490,000 clones, roughly 85% of which are singletons, and more than 3% rests with the top ten. This clone has a single count. A much larger clone lies a single base off, so this may be a read error. The sample contains more than one DNA sequence encoding this CDR3.

The sample taken for sequencing was peripheral blood. This chain links TRBV7-9 with TRBJ2-7; a weak D match, TRBD2 (5 bases). The TCR comes from a human donor in a cohort sampled during active COVID-19. The CDR3 region has the DNA TGTGCCAGCAGCCTTAGCGCCTACGAGCAGTACTTC. Translation gives CASSLSAYEQYF.